This TCR beta chain came from a study of cytomegalovirus exposure and HLA in healthy donors. This clone has only a few counts. PCR amplification relied on 60 Vbeta primers (plus 13 Jbeta primers). Profiled with immunoSEQ multiplex PCR; TCRdb holds only in-frame clones, not every one. This sample carries under 150,000 clones, 8.5% to 10% of them seen once, and the ten largest clones take over 2.5%. Germline V gene data show CDR1 as LNHDA and CDR2 as SQIVND (reference sequence). CDR3 length equals 11 residues. The V end was cut by 7 bases, the J end by 5 bases, with 8 bases between. The TCR originated in a man younger than 40 in good health and CMV-seronegative. The chain carries TRBV19 and TRBJ1-2; TRBD1 might be the D (6 bases). The sample was PBMCs. In DNA, the CDR3 is TGTGCCAGTACAACAGGGTATGGCTACACCTTC. Protein sequence: CASTTGYGYTF.